This T cell receptor (beta chain) was found in a study of cytomegalovirus exposure and HLA in healthy donors. This clone was detected once. Amplification used 60 Vbeta primers and 13 Jbeta primers. Using immunoSEQ multiplex PCR, the repertoire was profiled, and TCRdb retains in-frame clones only, with some absent. The sample lists about 140,000 clones, about 83% occurring once. Trimming took 5 bases from V and 0 from J; bases not matched to a gene: 8. The CDR3 runs 19 residues. Per the germline V gene, CDR1 is LGHNA and CDR2 is YSLEER. The sequence derives from a woman younger than 45 in good health and CMV-seronegative. Sequencing was carried out using PBMCs. V usage is TRBV4-3 and J usage is TRBJ2-1; TRBD2 matches at 15 bases. CDR3 protein: CASSATGLAGGTSYNEQFF. CDR3 sequence (DNA): TGCGCCAGCAGCGCCACGGGACTAGCGGGGGGTACCTCCTACAATGAGCAGTTCTTC.